A single sample gave rise to the 26 T cell receptor beta chains below, sequenced in a study of blood T cell repertoires in COVID-19. Here immunoSEQ multiplex PCR was the method, and the copy in TCRdb shows in-frame clones only, minus some. The table includes 250,000 to 300,000 clones, around 80% detected once. The sequenced sample consisted of peripheral blood. The source is a man aged 55 to 69 with acute or convalescent COVID-19.

The chain links TRBV15 to TRBJ2-7; 10 bases fit TRBD2. CDR3 length: 15 residues. Germline V gene lookup returns CDR1 LNHNV and CDR2 YYDKDF (reference sequence). The V segment lost 4 bases and the J segment 4 bases; nucleotides outside the gene matches: 7. CDR3 loop: CATSKSSGGGYEQYF. The DNA of the CDR3 is TGTGCCACCAGCAAGTCTAGCGGGGGAGGGTACGAGCAGTACTTC.

The chain employs TRBV6-5 and TRBJ1-5; D possibly corresponds to TRBD1 (6 bases). The germline V and J ends were trimmed by 6 bases and 3 bases, with 15 bases remaining between them. The CDR3 has 15 amino acids. Germline CDR1 MNHEY, CDR2 SVGAGI. The CDR3, as DNA: TGTGCCAGCAGACCCCAGGGGCTCCACAATCAGCCCCAGCATTTT. As protein: CASRPQGLHNQPQHF.

This chain uses TRBV6-6 with TRBJ1-1, with D perhaps TRBD1 (5 bases). CDR3 size: 13 residues. The V and J ends lost 2 bases and 5 bases respectively, with 9 bases between them. Germline V gives CDR1 MNHNY, CDR2 SVGAGI (reference sequence). CDR3 in DNA: TGTGCCAGCAGTTACGTCGGGGGGACTGAAGCTTTCTTT. It yields the protein CASSYVGGTEAFF.

The chain is built from TRBV2 and TRBJ2-7; 8 bases are a match to TRBD2. The CDR3 contains 16 residues. The germline V gene encodes CDR1 SNHLY and CDR2 FYNNEI. V lost 5 bases, J lost 1 base, and 10 bases stayed unmatched. Written as DNA, the CDR3 is TGTGCCAGCAGTCGAAGCGGGAGCGGACTTTCCTACGAGCAGTACTTC. Translated, it gives CASSRSGSGLSYEQYF.

J is TRBJ2-3 and V is TRBV10-3, with D perhaps TRBD1 (6 bases). V lost 6 bases to trimming and J lost 0 bases, with 10 bases between them. This CDR3 is built from 14 residues. CDR1 ENHRY and CDR2 SYGVKD come from the germline V gene. The CDR3 region has the DNA TGTGCCATCAGGGAACAGGGAAGCACAGATACGCAGTATTTT. Translated, it gives CAIREQGSTDTQYF.

The gene calls are TRBV7-3 and TRBJ1-6; no firm D call. This CDR3 has 17 residues. V was clipped by 2 bases and J by 1 base, with 12 bases between them. Germline lookup yields CDR1 SGHTA and CDR2 FQGTGA. The CDR3 DNA sequence: TGTGCCAGCAGCTTATTACCGCGGCCATCCTATAATTCACCCCTCCACTTT. Translated: CASSLLPRPSYNSPLHF.

The V gene is TRBV19, the J gene TRBJ2-1; maybe TRBD1 (7 bases). The V end lost 10 bases, the J end lost 4 bases, and 14 bases lay between the germline ends. CDR1 LNHDA and CDR2 SQIVND come from the germline V gene (reference sequence). The CDR3 has 13 residues. The CDR3 nucleotides are TGTGCCACCGGAGGGGGCCCATACAATGAGCAGTTCTTC. Translating gives CATGGGPYNEQFF.

This clone was picked up a small number of times. The chain carries TRBV5-1 and TRBJ2-1, with TRBD2 as a possible D gene (6 bases). Trimming removed 4 bases at V and 2 bases at J, with 13 bases between. This CDR3 spans 15 amino acids. Per germline, CDR1 SGHRS and CDR2 YFSETQ. The CDR3 DNA is TGCGCCAGCAGCCCCCCGGGACTGGCCTACAATGAGCAGTTCTTC. This translates into CASSPPGLAYNEQFF.

The chain has TRBV6-5 and TRBJ2-2; no reliable D call. The CDR3 is made up of 11 amino acids. Germline loops: CDR1 MNHEY, CDR2 SVGAGI. Trimming shortened V by 11 bases and J by 6 bases, and 10 bases separated the two germline ends. The CDR3 region has the DNA TGTGCCGTGCGGTATTCCGGGGAGCTGTTTTTT. This gives the protein CAVRYSGELFF.

The CDR3 region is CASKTTPTTDTQYF. CDR3 nucleotide sequence: TGCGCCAGCAAGACTACGCCGACTACAGATACGCAGTATTTT. This chain links TRBV5-1 with TRBJ2-3, with D maybe TRBD2 (5 bases). This CDR3 contains 14 residues. Trimming took off 6 bases at V and 3 bases at J, with 14 bases between the two ends. CDR1 is SGHRS, CDR2 YFSETQ, per germline.

V is TRBV10-3 and J is TRBJ2-7; 10 positions match TRBD1. The CDR3 has 14 amino acids. The junction had 7 bases not matched to a gene; V was cut back by 6 bases and J by 5 bases. Germline lookup yields CDR1 ENHRY and CDR2 SYGVKD. The DNA of the CDR3 is TGTGCCATCAGACCTGGGGACAGGGGCCACGAGCAGTACTTC. This codes for CAIRPGDRGHEQYF.

This rearrangement joins TRBV3-1 (or the pseudogene TRBV3-2) to TRBJ2-7; the match to TRBD2 covers 12 bases. The J segment lost 1 base and the V segment lost 4 bases, leaving 5 bases of the junction unmatched. The CDR3 contains 16 residues. The germline CDR1 and CDR2 sequences are LGHDT and YNNKEL (reference sequence). CDR3: CASSLLAGGPSYEQYF. Here the CDR3 DNA reads TGTGCCAGCAGCCTTCTAGCGGGAGGGCCTTCCTACGAGCAGTACTTC.

V usage is TRBV6-2 or TRBV6-3 and J usage is TRBJ2-1, with a possible D match to TRBD1 (6 bases). From germline, CDR1 is MNHEY and CDR2 SVGEGT. The CDR3 contains 14 residues. Trimming removed 5 bases from V and 3 bases from J, with 11 bases in between. CDR3 region: CASSQQGFYNEQFF. As DNA, the CDR3 is TGTGCCAGCAGTCAACAGGGATTCTACAATGAGCAGTTCTTC.

The rearrangement uses TRBV30 and TRBJ1-2; D gene uncertain. The CDR3 is 14 residues long. V gave up 3 bases and J gave up 7 bases, with 18 bases separating them. The germline CDR1 and CDR2 sequences are GTSNPN and SVGIG (reference sequence). CDR3: CAWRALDREGGYTF. DNA of the CDR3: TGTGCCTGGAGGGCCCTGGATCGGGAGGGTGGCTACACCTTC.

The rearrangement links TRBV19 to TRBJ2-5, with D tentatively TRBD2 (5 bases). The V and J ends lost 2 bases and 3 bases respectively, with 25 bases between them. There are 19 residues in the CDR3. Germline V CDR1 and CDR2: LNHDA, SQIVND (reference sequence). CDR3 amino acids: CASSIRVSSVREEKETQYF. In nucleotides, the CDR3 is TGTGCCAGTAGTATAAGGGTCAGTAGCGTGAGGGAAGAGAAAGAGACCCAGTACTTC.

Only one count was recorded for this clone. The chain employs TRBV7-2 and TRBJ2-3; possible D gene TRBD1, 6 bases. CDR3 length equals 15 residues. CDR1 SGHTA and CDR2 FQGNSA come from the germline V gene. V dropped 0 bases and J dropped 6 bases, with 13 bases sitting between them. CDR3 DNA: TGTGCCAGCAGCTTAGCCGTACAGGGTCGTGATACGCAGTATTTT. Translated: CASSLAVQGRDTQYF.

This clone was seen more than once but under ten times. The rearrangement uses TRBV18 and TRBJ1-1; D perhaps matches TRBD1 (6 bases). The germline V gene has CDR1 KGHSH and CDR2 LQKENI. The CDR3 runs to 19 residues. V lost 2 bases and J lost 1, with 23 bases in between. CDR3 region: CASSPNTGLVGSGNTEAFF. The DNA of the CDR3 is TGTGCCAGCTCACCAAACACAGGGCTGGTTGGTTCTGGGAACACTGAAGCTTTCTTT.

The rearrangement joins TRBV5-1 to TRBJ2-5, with D possibly being TRBD1 (7 bases). Germline V lookup: CDR1 SGHRS, CDR2 YFSETQ. The CDR3 runs to 15 residues. V shed 2 bases and J shed 1 base, with 12 bases lying between them. The CDR3 loop is CASSFQGGFQETQYF. As DNA, the CDR3 is TGCGCCAGCAGCTTCCAGGGGGGATTCCAAGAGACCCAGTACTTC.

The gene calls are TRBV3-1 (or the pseudogene TRBV3-2) and TRBJ2-2; D uncertain. The CDR3 runs to 17 residues. V lost 4 bases and J 0 bases, leaving 15 bases between the germline ends. CDR1 is LGHDT, CDR2 YNNKEL, per germline (reference sequence). DNA for the CDR3: TGTGCCAGCAGCCGGCATACGCGGAACACGAACACCGGGGAGCTGTTTTTT. It specifies CASSRHTRNTNTGELFF.

On this clone: Germline and junction disagree at one end, which may indicate a read error. CDR3 coding DNA: TGTGCTAGCAGTCCTTACCCGACTGGGACCGGGGAGCTGTTTTTT. Protein product: CASSPYPTGTGELFF. The gene calls are TRBV7-7 and TRBJ2-2; D is unresolved. The CDR3 covers 15 residues. Germline CDR1 SSHAT, CDR2 FNYEAQ (reference sequence).

V and J are TRBV30 and TRBJ2-1, with TRBD2 matching over 15 bases. CDR1 GTSNPN and CDR2 SVGIG come from the germline V gene (reference sequence). V lost 3 bases to trimming and J lost 16 bases; unmatched junction nucleotides: 10. This CDR3 has 14 amino acids. The CDR3 nucleotides are TGTGCCTGGAGCCCAGGGACTAGCGGGGGGTCTTACTTCTTC. It codes for CAWSPGTSGGSYFF.

V is TRBV6-5 and J is TRBJ2-7; weak D call: TRBD2 (6 bases). Germline V gives CDR1 MNHEY, CDR2 SVGAGI. The CDR3 is 14 amino acids. V lost 4 bases and J 3 bases, leaving 13 bases between the germline ends. This chain's CDR3 is CASSSRLGHYEQYF. DNA of the CDR3: TGTGCCAGCAGTTCCAGACTAGGCCACTACGAGCAGTACTTC.

The chain uses TRBV19 and TRBJ2-2; TRBD1 aligns across 8 bases. J lost 1 base, V lost 0 bases, and 4 bases had no gene match. The CDR3 runs 17 residues. From germline, CDR1 is LNHDA and CDR2 SQIVND (reference sequence). CDR3 in DNA: TGTGCCAGTAGTATAGACGGACAGGGTCGGAACACCGGGGAGCTGTTTTTT. Amino acids: CASSIDGQGRNTGELFF.

J is TRBJ1-1 and V is TRBV3-1 (or the pseudogene TRBV3-2); D gene uncertain. Trimming cost V 0 bases and J 6 bases, with 11 bases left between them. The CDR3 consists of 14 residues. Germline values: CDR1 LGHDT, CDR2 YNNKEL (reference sequence). CDR3 sequence (DNA): TGTGCCAGCAGCCAAGATCTTCGGTTCGCTGAAGCTTTCTTT. This encodes CASSQDLRFAEAFF.

The chain has TRBV5-1 and TRBJ2-1, with D possibly matching TRBD2 (5 bases). Trimming shortened V by 4 bases and J by 8 bases, and 16 bases separated the two germline ends. The CDR3 runs to 14 residues. The germline CDR1 and CDR2 sequences are SGHRS and YFSETQ. CDR3 sequence (DNA): TGCGCCAGCAGCGCTGTAGCGCCCCCCGATGAGCAGTTCTTC. Encoded protein: CASSAVAPPDEQFF.

The chain employs TRBV24-1 and TRBJ2-1, with D tentatively TRBD2 (7 bases). Trimming cost V 5 bases and J 5 bases, with 21 bases left between them. CDR1 and CDR2 (germline): KGHDR, SFDVKD. The CDR3 consists of 17 residues. The CDR3 reads CATSALPRGLLDNEQFF. CDR3 DNA: TGTGCCACCAGTGCCCTCCCGCGGGGGCTGCTGGACAATGAGCAGTTCTTC.